The 24 T cell receptor beta chains below come from one sample, sequenced in a study of regulatory T cells in long-lasting Graves disease (dated by TCRdb to about 2021). The receptor library was made with multiplex PCR. Reads for this sample came from an Illumina HiSeq 4000. TCR beta libraries were built with iRepertoire HTBI primers and Arm-PCR amplification of CDR3 regions. TCRdb took the public reads, trimmed them with fastp at Q25, ran MiXCR for clone calling and kept in-frame beta chains. Rows with a matching CDR3 protein are joined into one entry that keeps the most common DNA and genes. A total of 300,000 to 500,000 distinct CDR3 sequences appear in this sample, less than 25% of them only once. 20% of the sample is taken by the ten largest. The label giving this sample's time point can be read as: persistent/refractory GD, antithyroid drugs over 5 years with positive TRAb. For both TCR sequencing and RNA sequencing, RNA was extracted from PBMCs using TRIzol.

The starting material was peripheral blood mononuclear cells (PBMCs), obtained when the disease was refractory, from a patient treated with antithyroid drugs. The receptors here all came from a female donor with Graves disease.

Many counts were recorded for this clonotype. The rearrangement uses TRBV29-1 and TRBJ1-2; TRBD1 might be the D (5 bases). The CDR3 runs to 14 residues. V gave up 0 bases and J gave up 7 bases, with 15 bases separating them. Germline V gene lookup returns CDR1 SQVTM and CDR2 ANQGSEA. CDR3 protein: CSVEDLPGVGGYTF. The CDR3 DNA follows: TGCAGCGTTGAAGATCTGCCGGGGGTTGGTGGCTACACCTTC. The variable domain in full, with the rest retrieved from reference TRBV29-1 and TRBJ1-2, is SAVISQKPSRDICQRGTSLTIQCQVDSQVTMMFWYRQQPGQSLTLIATANQGSEATYESGFVIDKFPISRPNLTFSTLTVSNMSPEDSSIYLCSVEDLPGVGGYTFGSGTRLTVV.

This clonotype has just a few counts. The CDR3 DNA sequence: TGTGCCAGCAGCCGACGACAGGACAGGGTCACTGAAGCTTTCTTT. The encoded protein is CASSRRQDRVTEAFF. The genes are TRBV7-8 and TRBJ1-1; 8 positions agree with TRBD1. V was clipped by 5 bases and J by 4 bases; unmatched bases: 9. Germline CDR1 SGHVS, CDR2 FQNEAQ. CDR3 size: 15 residues.

At least ten counts were recorded for this clonotype. V usage is TRBV28 and J usage is TRBJ2-5; TRBD1 agrees at 9 bases. The CDR3 extends over 14 amino acids. The ends lost 3 bases at V and 5 bases at J; junction bases unmatched: 4. Germline CDR1 MDHEN, CDR2 SYDVKM. DNA for the CDR3: TGTGCCAGCAGTTTCACAACAGGGGGCGAGACCCAGTACTTC. Its protein is CASSFTTGGETQYF.

This clonotype was seen ten or more times. The chain is built from TRBV2 and TRBJ2-5; no clear D. Germline V gene lookup returns CDR1 SNHLY and CDR2 FYNNEI. This CDR3 comprises 13 residues. V was cut by 6 bases and J by 1 base, with 9 bases left in between. DNA for the CDR3: TGTGCCAGCAGACGACACCTCCAAGAGACCCAGTACTTC. Its translation: CASRRHLQETQYF. Full variable domain (rest looked up from reference TRBV2 and TRBJ2-5): EPEVTQTPSHQVTQMGQEVILRCVPISNHLYFYWYRQILGQKVEFLVSFYNNEISEKSEIFDDQFSVERPDGSNFTLKIRSTKLEDSAMYFCASRRHLQETQYFGPGTRLLVL.

With respect to this clonotype: The missing conserved phenylalanine or tryptophan at the end of this CDR3 makes a read error likely. The chain carries TRBV11-2 and TRBJ1-1; 7 bases map to TRBD1. CDR3 length equals 15 residues. Germline values: CDR1 SGHAT, CDR2 FQNNGV. V lost 2 bases and J lost 4; bases outside the gene matches: 7. The CDR3 loop reads CASSLRGGGGTEAFL. CDR3 in DNA: TGTGCCAGCAGCTTACGCGGAGGGGGCGGCACTGAAGCTTTCCTC.

This clonotype was seen at least ten times. V and J are TRBV2 and TRBJ1-1; D gene ambiguous. Germline V lookup: CDR1 SNHLY, CDR2 FYNNEI. CDR3 length equals 17 residues. The ends were cut back, 3 bases at V and 1 base at J, with 18 bases in the middle. In nucleotides, the CDR3 is TGTGCCAGCAGTGATTTAGGCCTGCAAGGGCAGAACACTGAAGCTTTCTTT. Protein: CASSDLGLQGQNTEAFF.

The V call is TRBV11-2, the J call TRBJ2-2, with D unclear. Trimming took off 0 bases at V and 7 bases at J, with 15 bases between the two ends. Germline V gives CDR1 SGHAT, CDR2 FQNNGV. The CDR3 is made up of 16 amino acids. CDR3 in amino acids: CASSLEVGLGRGELFF. The DNA for the CDR3 is TGTGCCAGCAGCTTAGAGGTCGGGTTAGGTCGCGGGGAGCTGTTTTTT.

The chain carries TRBV6-9 and TRBJ1-3, with unresolved D. Germline V lookup: CDR1 MNHGY, CDR2 SVAAGI. The CDR3 spans 13 residues. V was cut by 3 bases and J by 3 bases, with 6 bases left in between. CDR3 sequence: CASSYSGGNTIYF. CDR3 DNA: TGTGCCAGCAGTTACTCTGGTGGAAACACCATATATTTT.

In its sample, this clonotype was seen a few times. The CDR3 nucleotides are TGTGCCAGTAGTATCTGGGGGACGGGTAGCAATCAGCCCCAGCATTTT. Its protein product is CASSIWGTGSNQPQHF. The rearrangement joins TRBV19 to TRBJ1-5, with D perhaps matching TRBD1 (5 bases). V dropped 3 bases and J dropped 0 bases, with 12 bases sitting between them. CDR3 size: 16 residues. CDR1 is LNHDA, CDR2 SQIVND, per germline (reference sequence).

About this clonotype: One junction end does not reproduce the germline sequence, and a read error may be involved. The J gene is TRBJ2-4, the V gene TRBV7-9, with D perhaps matching TRBD2 (5 bases). Germline assignment: CDR1 SEHNR and CDR2 FQNEAQ (reference sequence). The CDR3 covers 12 residues. For the CDR3, the DNA is TGTGCCAGCAGCTTAGGTGCGGGTTCTACGTTCTTC. Its protein is CASSLGAGSTFF.

The table lists this clonotype with many counts. The rearrangement joins TRBV29-1 to TRBJ2-5; D is unclear. The CDR3 sequence is 12 residues long. With 4 bases removed from V and 0 bases from J, the gap between germline ends came to 6 bases. Per germline, CDR1 SQVTM and CDR2 ANQGSEA. CDR3 region: CSVVADQETQYF. In DNA form, the CDR3 reads TGCAGCGTTGTTGCAGACCAAGAGACCCAGTACTTC.

The chain carries TRBV7-2 and TRBJ2-1; 14 bases line up with TRBD2. Germline lookup yields CDR1 SGHTA and CDR2 FQGNSA. The length of the CDR3 is 17 residues. The J segment lost 5 bases and the V segment lost 4 bases, leaving 7 bases of the junction unmatched. CDR3 protein: CASSSGLAGVDHNEQFF. The CDR3 region has the DNA TGTGCCAGCAGCTCGGGACTAGCGGGAGTTGATCACAATGAGCAGTTCTTC.

This clonotype was found a few times. The genes are TRBV14 and TRBJ2-5; perhaps D is TRBD1 or TRBD2 (5 bases each). Germline V CDR1 and CDR2: SGHDN, FVKESK. The CDR3 is 16 residues long. The germline V and J ends were trimmed by 0 bases and 4 bases, with 15 bases remaining between them. The CDR3 spells CASSQDLVPGRETQYF. The CDR3 DNA is TGTGCCAGCAGCCAAGATCTCGTACCAGGGAGAGAGACCCAGTACTTC.

The chain couples TRBV20-1 to TRBJ2-5; TRBD2 aligns across 7 bases. The CDR3 is made up of 14 amino acids. The V segment lost 1 base and the J segment 4 bases; nucleotides outside the gene matches: 6. Germline V CDR1 and CDR2: DFQATT, SNEGSKA (reference sequence). CDR3 nucleotide sequence: TGCAGTGCTAGAGTCGCGGGAGAAGTAGAGACCCAGTACTTC. As protein: CSARVAGEVETQYF.

V is TRBV7-8 and J is TRBJ1-3; 7 bases line up with TRBD1. V dropped 6 bases and J dropped 3; count of bases not matched to a gene: 5. This CDR3 is built from 14 residues. Per the germline V gene, CDR1 is SGHVS and CDR2 is FQNEAQ. The CDR3 nucleotides are TGTGCCAGCAGTTTAACAGGGGATGGAAACACCATATATTTT. It encodes CASSLTGDGNTIYF.

The chain has TRBV5-6 and TRBJ2-2; TRBD1 might be the D (5 bases). Trimming removed 4 bases from V and 5 bases from J, with 12 bases in between. This CDR3 spans 14 amino acids. CDR1 is SGHDT and CDR2 is YYEEEE in the germline V gene. CDR3 nucleotides: TGTGCCAGCAGCCTGAATCCAGGGACCGGGGAGCTGTTTTTT. It is translated as CASSLNPGTGELFF.

The CDR3 reads CSVSPAGGSQETQYF. The CDR3 DNA follows: TGCAGCGTTAGTCCGGCAGGGGGGTCCCAAGAGACCCAGTACTTC. The genes are TRBV29-1 and TRBJ2-5; D possibly corresponds to TRBD1 (7 bases). The CDR3 loop spans 15 amino acids. Trimming removed 5 bases at V and 1 base at J, with 17 bases between. Per germline, CDR1 SQVTM and CDR2 ANQGSEA.

J is TRBJ2-7 and V is TRBV29-1, with a tentative D call TRBD1 (6 bases). The CDR3 totals 11 residues. V lost 7 bases and J lost 3, with 10 bases in between. Germline V lookup: CDR1 SQVTM, CDR2 ANQGSEA. CDR3 nucleotide sequence: TGCAGCGCGGGACACATCTACGAGCAGTACTTC. This translates into CSAGHIYEQYF.

This clonotype turned up a few times. This sequence joins TRBV7-2 and TRBJ2-2; 8 nucleotides match TRBD2. Germline V CDR1 and CDR2: SGHTA, FQGNSA. The CDR3 runs to 18 residues. V trimming: 3 bases; J trimming: 3 bases; junction bases outside the gene matches: 12. The CDR3: CASSLWGSGGDYTGELFF. The CDR3 DNA is TGTGCCAGCAGCTTGTGGGGGAGCGGGGGCGATTACACCGGGGAGCTGTTTTTT. The full variable domain, rest sourced from reference TRBV7-2 and TRBJ2-2, is GAGVSQSPSNKVTEKGKDVELRCDPISGHTALYWYRQSLGQGLEFLIYFQGNSAPDKSGLPSDRFSAERTGGSVSTLTIQRTQQEDSAVYLCASSLWGSGGDYTGELFFGEGSRLTVL.

This clonotype has ten or more counts. This rearrangement joins TRBV7-2 to TRBJ2-6; weak D call: TRBD2 (5 bases). Trimming shortened V by 5 bases and J by 3 bases, and 11 bases separated the two germline ends. Germline V CDR1 and CDR2: SGHTA, FQGNSA. The CDR3 has 15 amino acids. The CDR3 loop reads CASSPRGFGANVLTF. The CDR3 nucleotides are TGTGCCAGCAGCCCCCGGGGATTTGGGGCCAACGTCCTGACTTTC.

CDR3 amino acids: CASNLGTGLVGYTF. The CDR3 DNA follows: TGTGCCAGCAATTTAGGGACAGGGTTGGTTGGCTACACCTTC. The gene calls are TRBV5-5 and TRBJ1-2, with 9 nucleotides matching TRBD1. The V gene end was trimmed by 6 bases and the J gene end by 7 bases; junction bases not matched to a gene: 10. The germline gives CDR1 SGHKS, CDR2 YYEKEE (reference sequence). This CDR3 has 14 amino acids.

V gene TRBV5-1 combines with J gene TRBJ2-7; TRBD2 matches at 11 bases. The length of the CDR3 is 17 residues. Germline CDR1 SGHRS, CDR2 YFSETQ. With V trimmed by 0 bases and J by 0 bases, 5 bases remained unmatched. CDR3 sequence reads: CASSLGLAGKSSYEQYF. In DNA, the CDR3 is TGCGCCAGCAGCTTGGGACTAGCGGGGAAGAGCTCCTACGAGCAGTACTTC.

This clonotype was picked up many times. J is TRBJ2-5 and V is TRBV5-4; D gene ambiguous. With 2 bases removed from V and 3 bases from J, the gap between germline ends came to 11 bases. The CDR3 totals 14 residues. Germline-derived CDR1 and CDR2 are SGHNT and YYREEE (reference sequence). The DNA of the CDR3 is TGTGCCAGCAGCTTAAGGCAGAACAAAGAGACCCAGTACTTC. Translated: CASSLRQNKETQYF.

This clonotype was seen ten or more times. The CDR3 DNA sequence: TGTGCCAGCAGCTTCGTGCAGGGTTGGCAAGAGACCCAGTACTTC. Translated: CASSFVQGWQETQYF. This chain uses TRBV7-8 with TRBJ2-5; the D gene is possibly TRBD1 (5 bases). The CDR3 consists of 15 residues. Germline lookup yields CDR1 SGHVS and CDR2 FQNEAQ. V gave up 3 bases and J gave up 2 bases, with 13 bases separating them.